Given below is one TCR beta chain in context. This may arise from a read error, as a much more abundant clone is one base away. The sample is drawn from a study of kidney transplant recipient with SARS-CoV-2 infection. Between the trimmed V and J ends, which lost 5 bases and 4 bases, there was a span of 23 bases. The CDR3 is made up of 17 amino acids. MiXCR, applied by TCRdb to the reads, yields one record per CDR3 protein. The sample holds 200,000 to 250,000 distinct CDR3 sequences, about 28% seen once. The V and J genes are TRBV23-1 and TRBJ1-2, with D perhaps TRBD1 (5 bases). TRBV23-1 is marked as an open reading frame, function uncertain. Material: a blood sample, obtained at baseline and on day 111 from a kidney transplant recipient. This sequence originates from a male patient between 25 and 39 years old who had COVID-19 and was a kidney transplant recipient. Some T cells may have come from the graft donor. CDR3 in amino acids: CASSEQELCRKTYGYTF. The CDR3 coding sequence is TGCGCCAGCAGTGAACAGGAGCTATGCAGAAAGACCTATGGCTACACCTTC.